The rows below give T cell receptor beta chains drawn from one sample of a study of T-cell reconstitution after alpha-beta-depleted transplantation in children. TCRdb re-called the PCR reads through MiXCR, storing one row per CDR3 protein. The sample has roughly 570,000 distinct CDR3 sequences, 25% to 30% seen once. The sample in question was PBMCs, obtained before TCRalphabeta/CD19-depleted stem cell transplant. These receptor sequences come from a boy under three years old with Wiskott-Aldrich syndrome, due to receive a stem cell transplant. Each CDR3 is given with its conserved first and last residue. The D gene is left open where the match is weak. A row's size may be missing; if present it is once, few, many or a size class.

TGTGCCAGCAGCTCCCTTAGGAGGACAGATACGCAGTATTTT CASSSLRRTDTQYF - 14 TRBJ2-3 - TRBV7-2
TGTGCCAGCAGCCAACCTGGGACTCTCTACGAGCAGTACTTC CASSQPGTLYEQYF - 14 TRBJ2-7 - TRBV3-1
TGTGCCAGCAGCTCCGGGACTAGCGGGGCCCCCCGGTACTTC CASSSGTSGAPRYF few 14 TRBJ2-5 TRBD2 TRBV7-3
TGTGCCACCAGTGCCGGGACTAGGAGCCTCAATGAGCAGTTCTTC CATSAGTRSLNEQFF - 15 TRBJ2-1 TRBD2 TRBV24-1
TGCAGCGTTGGGCTCTCCTACGAGCAGTACTTC CSVGLSYEQYF - 11 TRBJ2-7 - TRBV29-1
TGTGCCACCAGTGTAGGTGGGGGACAAGAGACCCAGTACTTC CATSVGGGQETQYF - 14 TRBJ2-5 - TRBV24-1
TGCAGTGCTAGAGGGTTGAGGGGCTACGAGCAGTACTTC CSARGLRGYEQYF few 13 TRBJ2-7 - TRBV20-1
TGTGCCAGCAGTTCCCTAGGACTAGCGGGAGGAACAGATACGCAGTATTTT CASSSLGLAGGTDTQYF few 17 TRBJ2-3 TRBD2 TRBV12-3/TRBV12-4
TGTGCCACCAGTGATTTGAAGCGGAACCCGAGCTCCTACAATGAGCAGTTCTTC CATSDLKRNPSSYNEQFF - 18 TRBJ2-1 - TRBV24-1
TGTGCCAGCAGTTTGTGGGAGGGAGGATTTAGTGAGCAGTTCTTC CASSLWEGGFSEQFF - 15 TRBJ2-1 TRBD2 TRBV12-3/TRBV12-4
TGTGCCAGCAGTTCCCCTGGTGACACCATATATTTT CASSSPGDTIYF few 12 TRBJ1-3 - TRBV28